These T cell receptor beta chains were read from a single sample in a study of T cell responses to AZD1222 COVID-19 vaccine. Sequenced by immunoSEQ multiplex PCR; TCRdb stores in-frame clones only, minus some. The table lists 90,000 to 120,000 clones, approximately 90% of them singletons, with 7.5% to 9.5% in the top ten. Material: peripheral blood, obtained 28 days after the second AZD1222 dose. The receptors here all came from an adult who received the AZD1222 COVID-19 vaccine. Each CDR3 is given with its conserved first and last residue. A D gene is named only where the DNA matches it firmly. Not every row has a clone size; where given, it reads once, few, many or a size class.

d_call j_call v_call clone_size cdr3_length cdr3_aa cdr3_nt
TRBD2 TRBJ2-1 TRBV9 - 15 CASSVASGGDNEQFF TGTGCCAGCAGCGTAGCTAGCGGGGGGGACAATGAGCAGTTCTTC
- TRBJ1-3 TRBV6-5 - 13 CASRPQDGNTIYF TGTGCCAGCAGACCTCAGGACGGAAACACCATATATTTT
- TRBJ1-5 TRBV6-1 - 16 CASSETWQISNQPQHF TGTGCCAGCAGTGAGACCTGGCAGATTAGCAATCAGCCCCAGCATTTT
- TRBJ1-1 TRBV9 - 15 CASSPRPSLNTEAFF TGTGCCAGCAGCCCCCGGCCAAGTTTGAACACTGAAGCTTTCTTT
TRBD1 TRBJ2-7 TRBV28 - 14 CASSYRQGSYEQYF TGTGCCAGCAGCTACCGACAGGGCTCCTACGAGCAGTACTTC
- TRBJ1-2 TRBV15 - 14 CATSRDRAGQGYTF TGTGCCACCAGCAGAGATCGGGCAGGGCAGGGCTACACCTTC
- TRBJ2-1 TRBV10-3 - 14 CAISAAVRNNEQFF TGTGCCATCAGTGCGGCGGTCAGGAACAATGAGCAGTTCTTC
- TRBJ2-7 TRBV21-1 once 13 CASSKALEHEQYF TGTGCCAGCAGCAAAGCACTAGAGCACGAGCAGTACTTC
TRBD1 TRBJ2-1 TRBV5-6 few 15 CASTRRTGLWNEQFF TGTGCCAGCACACGGAGGACAGGCCTCTGGAATGAGCAGTTCTTC
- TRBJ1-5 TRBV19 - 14 CASSWDYSNQPQHF TGTGCCAGTAGTTGGGATTATAGCAATCAGCCCCAGCATTTT
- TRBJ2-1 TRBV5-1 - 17 CASSFGLGVEEKDEQFF TGCGCCAGCAGCTTTGGGCTGGGGGTTGAAGAGAAGGATGAGCAGTTCTTC
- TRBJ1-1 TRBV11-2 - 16 CASSLLQGGWNTEAFF TGTGCCAGCAGCTTACTGCAGGGCGGGTGGAACACTGAAGCTTTCTTT
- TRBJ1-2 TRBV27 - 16 CASSPWGREANYGYTF TGTGCCAGCAGTCCTTGGGGGAGGGAAGCTAACTATGGCTACACCTTC
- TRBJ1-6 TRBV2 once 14 CASSDGTLNSPLHF TGTGCCAGCAGTGACGGGACGTTAAATTCACCCCTCCACTTT
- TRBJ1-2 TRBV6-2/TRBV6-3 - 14 CASSYHGTNYGYTF TGTGCCAGCAGTTATCACGGAACTAACTATGGCTACACCTTC
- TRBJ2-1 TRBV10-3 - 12 CAISYGENEQFF TGTGCCATCAGCTACGGAGAGAATGAGCAGTTCTTC
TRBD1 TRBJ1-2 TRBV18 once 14 CASSPGQGWYGYTF TGTGCCAGCTCACCCGGACAGGGGTGGTATGGCTACACCTTC
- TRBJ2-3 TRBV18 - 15 CASSPDGSSTDTQYF TGTGCCAGCTCACCAGACGGCTCTAGCACAGATACGCAGTATTTT
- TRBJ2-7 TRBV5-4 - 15 CASSLVEAGFYEQYF TGTGCCAGCAGCTTGGTAGAGGCGGGTTTCTACGAGCAGTACTTC
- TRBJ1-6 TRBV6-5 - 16 CASSYGQGSYNSPLHF TGTGCCAGCAGTTACGGGCAGGGCTCCTATAATTCACCCCTCCACTTT
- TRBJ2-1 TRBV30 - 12 CAWSVLIYEQFF TGTGCCTGGAGTGTACTGATTTATGAGCAGTTCTTC
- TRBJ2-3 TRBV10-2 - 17 CASRGALAGRRTDTQYF TGCGCCAGCAGGGGGGCCTTAGCGGGCCGCCGCACAGATACGCAGTATTTT
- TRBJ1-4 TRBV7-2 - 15 CASSLKIGLGEKLFF TGTGCCAGCAGCTTAAAAATTGGACTGGGGGAAAAACTGTTTTTT
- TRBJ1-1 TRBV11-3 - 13 CASSLTPRTEAFF TGTGCCAGCAGCTTAACCCCCAGGACTGAAGCTTTCTTT
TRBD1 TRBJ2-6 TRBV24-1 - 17 CATSHLTGGAGANVLTF TGTGCCACCAGTCACCTGACAGGGGGTGCTGGGGCCAACGTCCTGACTTTC
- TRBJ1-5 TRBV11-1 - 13 CASSTAENQPQHF TGTGCCAGCAGCACGGCAGAAAATCAGCCCCAGCATTTT
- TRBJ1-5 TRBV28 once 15 CASRLDQYSNQPQHF TGTGCCAGCAGACTAGACCAGTATAGCAATCAGCCCCAGCATTTT
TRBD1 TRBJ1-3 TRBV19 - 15 CASSPQGAPGNTIYF TGTGCCAGTAGTCCACAGGGGGCACCTGGAAACACCATATATTTT
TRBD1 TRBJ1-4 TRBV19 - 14 CASRNQGGSEKLFF TGTGCCAGTAGGAATCAGGGGGGGAGTGAAAAACTGTTTTTT
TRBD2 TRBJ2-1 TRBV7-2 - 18 CASSPLAGGLSSYNEQFF TGTGCCAGCAGCCCTCTAGCGGGGGGCCTGAGCTCCTACAATGAGCAGTTCTTC
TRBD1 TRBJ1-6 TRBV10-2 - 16 CASSEPRTGVRSPLHF TGCGCCAGCAGTGAGCCCAGGACAGGGGTACGTTCACCCCTCCACTTT
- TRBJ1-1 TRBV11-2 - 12 CASSLDQGDAFF TGTGCCAGCAGCTTAGATCAAGGGGACGCTTTCTTT
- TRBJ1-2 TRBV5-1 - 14 CASSDLMGLYGYTF TGCGCCAGCAGCGATCTGATGGGCCTCTATGGCTACACCTTC
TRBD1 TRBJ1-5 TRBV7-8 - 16 CASSVIRGVSNQPQHF TGTGCCAGCAGCGTTATCAGGGGGGTTAGCAATCAGCCCCAGCATTTT
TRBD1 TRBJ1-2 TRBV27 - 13 CASSLRQGGGYTF TGTGCCAGCAGTTTAAGACAGGGAGGAGGCTACACCTTC